The 5 T cell receptor beta chains below come from one sample, sequenced in a study of PD-1 blockade in mismatch repair-deficient tumors. Only in-frame clones appear in the TCRdb table, and some are missing; sequencing was by immunoSEQ multiplex PCR. The sample lists approximately 80,000 clones, about 82% occurring once. This sample comprised peripheral blood, obtained 44 weeks after starting pembrolizumab. These receptor sequences come from an adult with mismatch repair-deficient cancer.

The chain employs TRBV5-5 and TRBJ2-5; weak D call: TRBD2 (5 bases). The CDR3 has 16 residues. The germline gives CDR1 SGHKS, CDR2 YYEKEE (reference sequence). V was shortened by 1 base and J by 5 bases, with 18 bases between the two germline ends. DNA for the CDR3: TGTGCCAGCAGCTTGTCTGTTGGTGAGGGCTGGGAGACCCAGTACTTC. Amino acids: CASSLSVGEGWETQYF.

The chain links TRBV19 to TRBJ2-3; TRBD2 might be the D (6 bases). There are 16 residues in the CDR3. The germline V gene has CDR1 LNHDA and CDR2 SQIVND (reference sequence). Deletions cut 3 bases from V and 6 bases from J, with 19 bases between. The CDR3 reads CASSIRETSRSDTQYF. DNA of the CDR3: TGTGCCAGTAGTATCAGGGAGACTAGTCGGTCGGATACGCAGTATTTT.

The V and J genes are TRBV6-1 and TRBJ2-1, with unresolved D. The V gene's germline CDR1 is MNHNS and CDR2 SASEGT. The CDR3 contains 12 residues. V was pared by 6 bases and J by 5 bases, with 8 bases between. The CDR3 loop reads CASSQRNNEQFF. For the CDR3, the DNA is TGTGCCAGCAGCCAGAGGAACAATGAGCAGTTCTTC.

The chain links TRBV7-9 to TRBJ2-1; 11 bases are a match to TRBD2. This CDR3 contains 16 residues. With V trimmed by 5 bases and J by 3 bases, 6 bases remained unmatched. Germline assignment: CDR1 SEHNR and CDR2 FQNEAQ (reference sequence). DNA for the CDR3: TGTGCCAGCAGCCGACCGGGACTAGCGGACTACAATGAGCAGTTCTTC. Protein: CASSRPGLADYNEQFF.

The DNA for the CDR3 is TGTGCCAGCAGAAGGACAGTCATCACAGATACGCAGTATTTT. Translation: CASRRTVITDTQYF. This sequence joins TRBV7-9 and TRBJ2-3, with TRBD1 as a possible D gene (6 bases). The length of the CDR3 is 14 residues. Germline-derived CDR1 and CDR2 are SEHNR and FQNEAQ (reference sequence). V lost 6 bases, J lost 2 bases, and 12 bases lay in between.